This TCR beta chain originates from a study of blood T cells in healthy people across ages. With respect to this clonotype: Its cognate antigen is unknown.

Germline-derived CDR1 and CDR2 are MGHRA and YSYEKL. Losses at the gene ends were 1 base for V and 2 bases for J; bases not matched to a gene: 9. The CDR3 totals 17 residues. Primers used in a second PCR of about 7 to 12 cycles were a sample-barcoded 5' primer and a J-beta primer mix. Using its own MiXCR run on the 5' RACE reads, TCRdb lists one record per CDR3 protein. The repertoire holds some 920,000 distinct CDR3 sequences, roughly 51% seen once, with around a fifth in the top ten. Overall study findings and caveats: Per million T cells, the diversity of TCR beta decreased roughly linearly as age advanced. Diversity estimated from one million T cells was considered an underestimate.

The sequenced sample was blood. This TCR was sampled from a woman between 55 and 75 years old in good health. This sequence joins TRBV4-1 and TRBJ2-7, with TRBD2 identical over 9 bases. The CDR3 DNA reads TGCGCCAGCAGCCAAGGAGGCGGGAGGGGAGAGGCCTACGAGCAGTACTTC. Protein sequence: CASSQGGGRGEAYEQYF.